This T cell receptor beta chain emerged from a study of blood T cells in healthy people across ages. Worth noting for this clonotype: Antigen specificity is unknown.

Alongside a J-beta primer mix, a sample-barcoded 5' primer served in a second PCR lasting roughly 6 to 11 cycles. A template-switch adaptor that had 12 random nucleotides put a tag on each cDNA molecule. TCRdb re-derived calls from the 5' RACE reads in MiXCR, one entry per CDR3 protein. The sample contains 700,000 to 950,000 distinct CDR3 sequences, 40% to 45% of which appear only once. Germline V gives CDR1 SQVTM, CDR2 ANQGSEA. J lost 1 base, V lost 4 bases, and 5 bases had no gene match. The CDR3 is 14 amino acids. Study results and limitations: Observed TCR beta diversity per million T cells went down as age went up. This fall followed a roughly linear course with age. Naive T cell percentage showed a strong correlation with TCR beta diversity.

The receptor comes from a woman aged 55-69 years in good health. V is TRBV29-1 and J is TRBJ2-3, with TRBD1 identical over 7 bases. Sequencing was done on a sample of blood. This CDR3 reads CSVVGDSGTDTQYF. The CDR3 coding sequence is TGCAGCGTTGTTGGGGACAGTGGCACAGATACGCAGTATTTT.